This T cell receptor beta chain was sequenced during a study of blood T cell repertoires in COVID-19. For the study at large: The samples span acute and convalescent COVID-19 from the United States, Italy and Spain. PBMCs, B-cell-depleted T cells, or T cells were the source of the cDNA or gDNA that made up the material.

Original processing methods: Reference gene primers were amplified, and this amplification served to estimate nucleated cell counts. Measured with immunoSEQ multiplex PCR; TCRdb has only the in-frame clones, and not every one. V, J and clone size were drawn from that table, and D and trimming were deduced from the DNA. The sample has some 130,000 clones; over 85% are singletons. This clone occurred a few times. CDR1 KGHSH and CDR2 LQKENI come from the germline V gene. This CDR3 is 13 amino acids long. The V end lost 2 bases, the J end lost 7 bases, and 11 bases lay between the germline ends. This receptor was obtained from a man aged 45-65 years with active COVID-19. J is TRBJ1-1 and V is TRBV18; D is unresolved. Specimen: peripheral blood. The CDR3 DNA reads as TGTGCCAGCTCACCAGAAAGGTACAGTGAAGCTTTCTTT. It is translated as CASSPERYSEAFF. The full variable domain, with the rest looked up from reference TRBV18 and TRBJ1-1, is NAGVMQNPRHLVRRRGQEARLRCSPMKGHSHVYWYRQLPEEGLKFMVYLQKENIIDESGMPKERFSAEFPKEGPSILRIQQVVRGDSAAYFCASSPERYSEAFFGQGTRLTVV.